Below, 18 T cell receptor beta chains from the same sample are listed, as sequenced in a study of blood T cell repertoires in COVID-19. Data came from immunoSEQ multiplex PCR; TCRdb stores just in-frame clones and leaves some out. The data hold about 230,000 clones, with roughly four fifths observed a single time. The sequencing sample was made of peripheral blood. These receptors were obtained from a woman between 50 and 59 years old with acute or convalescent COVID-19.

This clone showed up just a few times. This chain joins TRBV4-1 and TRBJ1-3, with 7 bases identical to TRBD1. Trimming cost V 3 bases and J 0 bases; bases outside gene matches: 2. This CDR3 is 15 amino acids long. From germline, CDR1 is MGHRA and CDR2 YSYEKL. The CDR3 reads CASSQAGGSGNTIYF. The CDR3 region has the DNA TGCGCCAGCAGCCAGGCAGGGGGCTCTGGAAACACCATATATTTT.

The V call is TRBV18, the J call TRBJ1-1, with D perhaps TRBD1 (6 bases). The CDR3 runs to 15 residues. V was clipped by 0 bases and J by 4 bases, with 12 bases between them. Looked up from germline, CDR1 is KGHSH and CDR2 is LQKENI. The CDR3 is CASSPPGGAGTEAFF. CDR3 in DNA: TGTGCCAGCTCACCACCGGGGGGGGCTGGCACTGAAGCTTTCTTT.

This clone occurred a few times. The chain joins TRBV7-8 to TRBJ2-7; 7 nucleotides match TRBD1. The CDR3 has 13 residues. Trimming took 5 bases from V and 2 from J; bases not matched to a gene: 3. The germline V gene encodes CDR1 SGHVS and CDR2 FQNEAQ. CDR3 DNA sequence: TGTGCCAGCAGCCGACAGGGTGCCTACGAGCAGTACTTC. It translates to CASSRQGAYEQYF.

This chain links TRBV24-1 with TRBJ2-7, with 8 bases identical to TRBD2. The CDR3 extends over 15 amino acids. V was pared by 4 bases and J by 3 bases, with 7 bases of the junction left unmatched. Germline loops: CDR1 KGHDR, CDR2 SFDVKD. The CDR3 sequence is CATSDNAGGVYEQYF. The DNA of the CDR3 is TGTGCCACCAGTGACAATGCGGGGGGTGTCTACGAGCAGTACTTC.

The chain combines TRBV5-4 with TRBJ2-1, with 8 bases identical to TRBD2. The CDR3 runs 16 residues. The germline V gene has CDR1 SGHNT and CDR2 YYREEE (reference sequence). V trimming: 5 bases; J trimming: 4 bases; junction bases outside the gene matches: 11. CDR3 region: CASSTGGPSGYNEQFF. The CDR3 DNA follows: TGTGCCAGCAGTACGGGGGGGCCCAGCGGTTACAATGAGCAGTTCTTC.

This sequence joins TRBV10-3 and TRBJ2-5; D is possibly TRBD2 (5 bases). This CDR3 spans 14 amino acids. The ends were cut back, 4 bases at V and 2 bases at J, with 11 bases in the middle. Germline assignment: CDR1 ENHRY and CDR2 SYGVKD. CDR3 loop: CAISGESLQETQYF. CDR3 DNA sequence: TGTGCCATCAGTGGGGAGAGCTTACAAGAGACCCAGTACTTC.

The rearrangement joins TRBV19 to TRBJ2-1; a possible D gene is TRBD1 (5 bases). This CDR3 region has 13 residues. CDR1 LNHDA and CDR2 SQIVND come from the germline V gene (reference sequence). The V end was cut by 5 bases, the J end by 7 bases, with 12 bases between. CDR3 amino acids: CASSLQGANEQFF. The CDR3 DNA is TGTGCCAGTAGTCTCCAAGGGGCGAATGAGCAGTTCTTC.

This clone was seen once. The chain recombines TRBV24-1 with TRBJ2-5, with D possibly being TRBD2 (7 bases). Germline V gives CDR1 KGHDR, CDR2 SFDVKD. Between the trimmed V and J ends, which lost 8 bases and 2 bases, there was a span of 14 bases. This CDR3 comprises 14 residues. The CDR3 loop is CATTGGAPQETQYF. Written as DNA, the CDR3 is TGTGCCACCACGGGGGGCGCCCCTCAAGAGACCCAGTACTTC.

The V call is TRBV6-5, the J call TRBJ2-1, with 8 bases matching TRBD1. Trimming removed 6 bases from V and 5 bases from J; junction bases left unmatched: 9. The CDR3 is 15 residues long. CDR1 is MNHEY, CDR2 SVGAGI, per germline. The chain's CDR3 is CASRQRTGYHNEQFF. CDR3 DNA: TGTGCCAGCAGGCAACGGACAGGGTATCACAATGAGCAGTTCTTC.

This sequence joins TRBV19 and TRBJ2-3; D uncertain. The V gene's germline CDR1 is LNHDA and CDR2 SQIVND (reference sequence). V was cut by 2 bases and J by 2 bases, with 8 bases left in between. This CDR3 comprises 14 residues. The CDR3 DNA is TGTGCCAGTAGTATATCGGTTAACACAGATACGCAGTATTTT. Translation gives CASSISVNTDTQYF.

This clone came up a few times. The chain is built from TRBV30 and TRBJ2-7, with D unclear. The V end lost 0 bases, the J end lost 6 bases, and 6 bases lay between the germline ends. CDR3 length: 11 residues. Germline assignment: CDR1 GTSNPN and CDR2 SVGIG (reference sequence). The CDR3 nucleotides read TGTGCCTGGAGTGTATCCGTCGAGCAGTACTTC. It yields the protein CAWSVSVEQYF.

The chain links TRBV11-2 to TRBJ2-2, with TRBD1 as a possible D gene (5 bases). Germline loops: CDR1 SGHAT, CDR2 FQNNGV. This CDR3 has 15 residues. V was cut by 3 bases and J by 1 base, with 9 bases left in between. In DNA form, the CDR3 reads TGTGCCAGCAGCTTGGGGCCAGGGAACACCGGGGAGCTGTTTTTT. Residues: CASSLGPGNTGELFF.

The CDR3 DNA reads TGTGCCAGCAGTGAAGGGACAAGGAGCTCCTACAATGAGCAGTTCTTC. It yields the protein CASSEGTRSSYNEQFF. The rearrangement joins TRBV6-1 to TRBJ2-1; D is possibly TRBD1 (5 bases). Per germline, CDR1 MNHNS and CDR2 SASEGT. This CDR3 is 16 amino acids long. V dropped 1 base and J dropped 0 bases, with 10 bases sitting between them.

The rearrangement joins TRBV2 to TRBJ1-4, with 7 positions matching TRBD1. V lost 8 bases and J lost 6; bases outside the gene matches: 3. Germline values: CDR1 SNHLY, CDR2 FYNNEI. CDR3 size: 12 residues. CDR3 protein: CASGRGHEKLFF. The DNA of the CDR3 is TGTGCCAGCGGAAGGGGGCATGAAAAACTGTTTTTT. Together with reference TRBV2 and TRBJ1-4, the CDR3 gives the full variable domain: EPEVTQTPSHQVTQMGQEVILRCVPISNHLYFYWYRQILGQKVEFLVSFYNNEISEKSEIFDDQFSVERPDGSNFTLKIRSTKLEDSAMYFCASGRGHEKLFFGSGTQLSVL.

The CDR3 loop is CASSLRRVDIQYF. In DNA form, the CDR3 reads TGTGCCAGCAGCTTAAGGCGGGTAGACATTCAGTACTTC. This sequence joins TRBV11-2 and TRBJ2-4; TRBD2 might be the D (5 bases). V dropped 2 bases and J dropped 8 bases, with 10 bases sitting between them. Germline V gene data show CDR1 as SGHAT and CDR2 as FQNNGV. CDR3 size: 13 residues.

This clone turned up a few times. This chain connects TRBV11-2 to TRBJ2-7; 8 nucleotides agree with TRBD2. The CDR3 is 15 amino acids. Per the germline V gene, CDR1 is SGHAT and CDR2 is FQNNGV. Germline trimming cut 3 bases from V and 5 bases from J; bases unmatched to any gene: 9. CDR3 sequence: CASSLEPRTSHEQYF. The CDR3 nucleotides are TGTGCCAGCAGCTTGGAACCCAGGACTAGCCACGAGCAGTACTTC. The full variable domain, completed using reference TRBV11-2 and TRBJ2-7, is EAGVAQSPRYKIIEKRQSVAFWCNPISGHATLYWYQQILGQGPKLLIQFQNNGVVDDSQLPKDRFSAERLKGVDSTLKIQPAKLEDSAVYLCASSLEPRTSHEQYFGPGTRLTVT.

DNA for the CDR3: TGCGCCAGCAGCCAAGATTTTCCAGGAAACACCATATATTTT. It specifies CASSQDFPGNTIYF. The rearrangement uses TRBV4-3 and TRBJ1-3, with D uncertain. The ends were cut back, 0 bases at V and 4 bases at J, with 7 bases in the middle. The CDR3 has 14 amino acids. Germline V lookup: CDR1 LGHNA, CDR2 YSLEER.

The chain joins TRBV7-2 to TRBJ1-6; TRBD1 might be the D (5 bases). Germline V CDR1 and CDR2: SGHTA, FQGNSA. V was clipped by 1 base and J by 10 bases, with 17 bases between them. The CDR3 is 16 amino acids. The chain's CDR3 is CASSLELGLYGSPLHF. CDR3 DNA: TGTGCCAGCAGCTTAGAGCTGGGACTATATGGGTCACCCCTCCACTTT. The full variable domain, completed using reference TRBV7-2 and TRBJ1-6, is GAGVSQSPSNKVTEKGKDVELRCDPISGHTALYWYRQSLGQGLEFLIYFQGNSAPDKSGLPSDRFSAERTGGSVSTLTIQRTQQEDSAVYLCASSLELGLYGSPLHFGNGTRLTVT.